These 6 T cell receptor beta chains were all obtained from the same sample, sequenced in a study of early T cells in non-severe SARS-CoV-2 infection. Via MiXCR, TCRdb re-called the 5' RACE reads, giving one row per CDR3 protein. This table has more than 40,000 distinct CDR3 sequences, less than 8.5% appearing once. Sequenced: whole blood. All receptors come from an adult who was a healthcare worker with PCR-confirmed SARS-CoV-2 infection or an uninfected control (not recorded which).

This clonotype was observed at least ten times. The chain recombines TRBV12-3 or TRBV12-4 with TRBJ2-1; D is perhaps TRBD2 (5 bases). V lost 11 bases to trimming and J lost 0 bases, with 14 bases between them. The CDR3 runs 14 residues. The CDR3 DNA sequence: TGTGCCTGCCGAAGAGGGAGCTCCTACAATGAGCAGTTCTTC. Amino acid sequence: CACRRGSSYNEQFF.

This clonotype was seen only once. The chain uses TRBV3-1 and TRBJ1-2, with D perhaps matching TRBD1 (6 bases). Germline CDR1 and CDR2: LGHDT and YNNKEL (reference sequence). Deletions cut 4 bases from V and 8 bases from J, with 17 bases between. This CDR3 is 14 amino acids long. The CDR3 loop is CASSPSHRESGYTF. CDR3 DNA: TGTGCCAGCAGCCCCTCTCACAGGGAATCAGGCTACACCTTC.

The chain is built from TRBV25-1 and TRBJ2-7; TRBD2 matches at 9 bases. CDR1 MGHDK and CDR2 SYGVNS come from the germline V gene. With 2 bases clipped from V and 3 bases from J, the junction kept 5 bases outside the gene matches. The CDR3 covers 15 residues. The CDR3 nucleotides read TGTGCCAGCAGTGAAGAGGGACTAGCTATCTACGAGCAGTACTTC. This sequence encodes CASSEEGLAIYEQYF.

This clonotype was observed a handful of times. The chain has TRBV12-3 or TRBV12-4 and TRBJ2-2; 7 bases are a match to TRBD2. Trimming at V came to 4 bases and at J to 6 bases, leaving 2 bases not matched to a gene. The CDR3 extends over 13 amino acids. The CDR3 is CASSWSGAGELFF. In nucleotides, the CDR3 is TGTGCCAGCAGTTGGAGCGGGGCCGGGGAGCTGTTTTTT.

This clonotype was seen more than once but under ten times. The chain joins TRBV27 to TRBJ1-4; 9 bases agree with TRBD1. J was trimmed by 12 bases and V by 4 bases; bases with no gene match: 9. Germline-derived CDR1 and CDR2 are MNHEY and SMNVEV (reference sequence). CDR3 length: 14 residues. CDR3 loop: CASSSGQGALELFF. The CDR3 bases are TGTGCCAGCAGTTCGGGACAGGGCGCTCTCGAACTGTTTTTT.

The chain recombines TRBV6-2 or TRBV6-3 with TRBJ2-5; D ambiguous. CDR3 size: 11 residues. V gave up 6 bases and J gave up 2 bases, with 4 bases separating them. Germline V gene lookup returns CDR1 MNHEY and CDR2 SVGEGT. The CDR3 coding sequence is TGTGCCAGCAGCGTTCAAGAGACCCAGTACTTC. Protein product: CASSVQETQYF.